This TCR beta chain was captured by sequencing in a study of T cell responses to AZD1222 COVID-19 vaccine. Study information: Pooling of second doses given at about 4 or about 12 weeks was done.

Using immunoSEQ multiplex PCR, the repertoire was profiled, and TCRdb retains in-frame clones only, with some absent. The data contain over 130,000 clones, 94% of them singletons. From germline, CDR1 is MNHEY and CDR2 SMNVEV (reference sequence). Trimming cost V 3 bases and J 3 bases, with 9 bases left between them. The CDR3 has 13 amino acids. Study conclusions and caveats: In the spike-specific TCR repertoire, nearly half reportedly target unmutated variant regions. Possibly, clonal diversity was underestimated; donors were largely white British and included more females.

A remark on this clone: The antigen remains undetermined.

V is TRBV27 and J is TRBJ2-7; D is perhaps TRBD1 (6 bases). The sample consisted of peripheral blood, taken on day 0 of AZD1222 vaccination. This sequence was found in an adult in good health. The CDR3, as DNA: TGTGCCAGCAGTTTCGGCAGGGGCTACGAGCAGTACGTC. It yields the protein CASSFGRGYEQYV.